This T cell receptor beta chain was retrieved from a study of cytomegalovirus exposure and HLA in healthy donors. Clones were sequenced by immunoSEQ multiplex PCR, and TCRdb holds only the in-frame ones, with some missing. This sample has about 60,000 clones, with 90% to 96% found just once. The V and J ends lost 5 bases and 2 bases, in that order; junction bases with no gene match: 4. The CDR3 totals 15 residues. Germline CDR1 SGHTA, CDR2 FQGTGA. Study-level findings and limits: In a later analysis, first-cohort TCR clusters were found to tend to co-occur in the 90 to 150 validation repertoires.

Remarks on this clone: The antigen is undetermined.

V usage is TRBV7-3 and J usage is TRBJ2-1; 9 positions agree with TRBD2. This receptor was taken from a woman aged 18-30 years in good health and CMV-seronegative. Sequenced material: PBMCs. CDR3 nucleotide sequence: TGTGCCAGCAGCGCGGCGGGGGGGCCCTACAATGAGCAGTTCTTC. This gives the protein CASSAAGGPYNEQFF.